This TCR beta chain derives from a study of PD-1 blockade in classical Hodgkin lymphoma. The time point was: newly diagnosed, previously untreated cHL patient sample. With magnetic negative selection, CD4+ T cells were purified from PBMCs that had been thawed. Newly diagnosed, untreated classical Hodgkin lymphoma PBMCs served as comparison. There are 13 residues in the CDR3. The V end was cut by 4 bases, the J end by 2 bases, with 7 bases between. The germline CDR1 and CDR2 sequences are LGHNA and YNFKEQ. About this clone: What it binds is unknown.

General study findings and limits: Although disease activity or prior therapy may be involved, causes of the repertoire differences remain undefined.

Clones were read by immunoSEQ multiplex PCR, and TCRdb kept only the in-frame ones, dropping some. The data contain around 15,000 clones, 92% of them singletons. This rearrangement joins TRBV4-2 to TRBJ2-3; no clear D. The source of this sequence is a human donor with classical Hodgkin lymphoma. Sequencing was carried out using CD4+ T cells from blood. The DNA of the CDR3 is TGTGCCAGCAGCCCTACCCTCACAGATACGCAGTATTTT. Translating gives CASSPTLTDTQYF.